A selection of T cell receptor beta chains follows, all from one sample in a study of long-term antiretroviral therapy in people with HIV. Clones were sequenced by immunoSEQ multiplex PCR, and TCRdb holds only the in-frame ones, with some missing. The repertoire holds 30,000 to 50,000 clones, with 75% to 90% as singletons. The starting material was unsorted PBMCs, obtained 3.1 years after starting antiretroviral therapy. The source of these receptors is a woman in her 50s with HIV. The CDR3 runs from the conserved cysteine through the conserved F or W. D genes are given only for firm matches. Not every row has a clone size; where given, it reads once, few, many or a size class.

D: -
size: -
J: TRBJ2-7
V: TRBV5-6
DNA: TGTGCCAGCAGTGTTCCTGGATCTCTGACCTACGAGCAGTACTTC
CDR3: CASSVPGSLTYEQYF

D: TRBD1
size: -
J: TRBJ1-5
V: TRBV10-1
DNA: TGCGCCAGCTCAAAAGGAGGACAGGGGGCTAGTGGGACCCAGCATTTT
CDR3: CASSKGGQGASGTQHF

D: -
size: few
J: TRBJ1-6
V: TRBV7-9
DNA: TGTGCCAGCAGCCCCTCGGCCGCTGCATATTCACCCCTCCACTTT
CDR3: CASSPSAAAYSPLHF

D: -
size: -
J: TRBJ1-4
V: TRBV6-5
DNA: TGTGCCAGCAGTTACGCTAGAGGGGGGCTGGGTGAAAAACTGTTTTTT
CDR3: CASSYARGGLGEKLFF

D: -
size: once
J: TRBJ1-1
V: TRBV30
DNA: TGTGCCTGGAGTGTTGTGTGGCAGGGTAACACTGAAGCTTTCTTT
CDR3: CAWSVVWQGNTEAFF

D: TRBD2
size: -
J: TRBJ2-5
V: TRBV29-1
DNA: TGCAGCGTCGTACGGGGGGATTGGGAGACCCAGTACTTC
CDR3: CSVVRGDWETQYF

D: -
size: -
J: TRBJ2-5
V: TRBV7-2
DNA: TGTGCCAGCAGCTTCATGGCGGGACAAGAGACCCAGTACTTC
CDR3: CASSFMAGQETQYF

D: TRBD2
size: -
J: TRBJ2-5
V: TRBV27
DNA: TGTGCCAGCAGTTTGCTAGCGGGGGGGAAAGAGACCCAGTACTTC
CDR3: CASSLLAGGKETQYF

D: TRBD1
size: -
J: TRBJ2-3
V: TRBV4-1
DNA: TGCGCCAGCAGCGTTGGGACAGGGGGAAAAGATACGCAGTATTTT
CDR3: CASSVGTGGKDTQYF

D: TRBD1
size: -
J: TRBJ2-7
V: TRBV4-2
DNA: TGTGCCAGCAGCCAGGATCCCAGGACAGGCGCTGACGAGCAGTACTTC
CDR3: CASSQDPRTGADEQYF

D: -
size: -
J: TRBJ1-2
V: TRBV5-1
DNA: TGCGCCAGCAGCCAACTCCATGAGGGCTTAGGTGGCTACACCTTC
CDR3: CASSQLHEGLGGYTF

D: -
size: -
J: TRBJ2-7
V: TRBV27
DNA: TGTGCCAGCAGTTTAAGGGGCGCGGGGATTTACGAGCAGTACTTC
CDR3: CASSLRGAGIYEQYF

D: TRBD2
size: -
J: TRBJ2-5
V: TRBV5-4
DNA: TGTGCCAGCAGCCCGGGGACTAGCGGACGAGAGACCCAGTACTTC
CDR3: CASSPGTSGRETQYF

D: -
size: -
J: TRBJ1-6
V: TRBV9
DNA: TGTGCCAGCAGCCCCATGGAGTTACCTACGGGTTCACCCCTCCACTTT
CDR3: CASSPMELPTGSPLHF

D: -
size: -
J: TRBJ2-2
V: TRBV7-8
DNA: TGTGCCAGTACCCTTCGGTCGGATGCGAACACCGGGGAGCTGTTTTTT
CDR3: CASTLRSDANTGELFF

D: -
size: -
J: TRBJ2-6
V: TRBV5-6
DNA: TGTGCCAGCACCTACAGGGCTGGGGCCAACGTCCTGACTTTC
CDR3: CASTYRAGANVLTF

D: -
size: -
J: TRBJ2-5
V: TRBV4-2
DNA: TGTGCCAGCAGCCAAGTTTTCCGGGCCGCCCAAGAGACCCAGTACTTC
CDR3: CASSQVFRAAQETQYF

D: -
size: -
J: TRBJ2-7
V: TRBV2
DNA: TGTGCCAGCAGGCGGGCGGAATACGAGCAGTACTTC
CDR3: CASRRAEYEQYF

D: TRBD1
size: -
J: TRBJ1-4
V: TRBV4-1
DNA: TGCGCCAGCAGCCACGGACAGGCGCCGGTGGATAATGAAAAACTGTTTTTT
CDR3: CASSHGQAPVDNEKLFF

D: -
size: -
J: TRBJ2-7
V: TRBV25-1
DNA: TGTGCCAGCAGTGAATCTGACACCCCCTACGAGCAGTACTTC
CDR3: CASSESDTPYEQYF

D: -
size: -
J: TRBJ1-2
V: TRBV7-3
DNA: TGTGCCAGCAGCTCCAGGGGCTATGGCTACACCTTC
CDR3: CASSSRGYGYTF

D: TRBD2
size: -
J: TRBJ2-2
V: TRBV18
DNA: TGTGCCAGCTCACCACTAGCGGGGGGAAGCACCGGGGAGCTGTTTTTT
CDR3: CASSPLAGGSTGELFF

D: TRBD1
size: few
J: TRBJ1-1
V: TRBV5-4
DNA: TGTGCCAGCAGCCCGGGGACAGGGCAGGGCACTGAAGCTTTCTTT
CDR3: CASSPGTGQGTEAFF

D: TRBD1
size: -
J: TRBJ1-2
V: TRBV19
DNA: TGTGCCAGTAGTACAGGACAGGGGTTATCCCCTCGTGGCTACACCTTC
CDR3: CASSTGQGLSPRGYTF

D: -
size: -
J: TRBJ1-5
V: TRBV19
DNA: TGTGCCAGTAGTATACCGGGGAGAGGCAATCAGCCCCAGCATTTT
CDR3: CASSIPGRGNQPQHF

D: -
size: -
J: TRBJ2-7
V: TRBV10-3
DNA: TGTGCCTCCACGGAGGTTGGAAGTGACGAGCAGTACTTC
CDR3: CASTEVGSDEQYF

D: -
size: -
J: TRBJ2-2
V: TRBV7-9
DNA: TGTGCCAGCAGCTTAGGGGGGACGGGACAGAACACCGGGGAGCTGTTTTTT
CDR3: CASSLGGTGQNTGELFF

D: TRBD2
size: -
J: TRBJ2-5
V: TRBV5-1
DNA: TGCGCCAGCAGCTTGGGGAGCGGGGGACTTCAAGAGACCCAGTACTTC
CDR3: CASSLGSGGLQETQYF

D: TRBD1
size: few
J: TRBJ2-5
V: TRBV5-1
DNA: TGCGCCAGCAGCGCACCGGACAGGGCTGTTGAGACCCAGTACTTC
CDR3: CASSAPDRAVETQYF

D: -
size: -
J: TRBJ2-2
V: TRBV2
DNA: TGTGCCAGCAGTTCGGGCACCGGGGAGCTGTTTTTT
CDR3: CASSSGTGELFF

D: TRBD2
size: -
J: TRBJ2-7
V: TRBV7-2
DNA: TGTGCCAGCAGCCCGCGGGGGGGCTCCTACGAGCAGTACTTC
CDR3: CASSPRGGSYEQYF

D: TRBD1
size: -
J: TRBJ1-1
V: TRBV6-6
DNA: TGTGCCAGCAGGGGAAGGACAGGGAGGTACACTGAAGCTTTCTTT
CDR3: CASRGRTGRYTEAFF

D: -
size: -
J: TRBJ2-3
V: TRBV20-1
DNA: TGCAGTGCTAGTCGGACTATAAGGTATTTT
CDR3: CSASRTIRYF

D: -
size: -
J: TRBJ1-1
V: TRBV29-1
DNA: TGCAGCGTTGTGCCGGGGCGCCTGAACACTGAAGCTTTCTTT
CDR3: CSVVPGRLNTEAFF

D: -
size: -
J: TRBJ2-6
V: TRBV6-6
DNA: TGTGCCAGCAGTTACTTAGGGGCCAACGTCCTGACTTTC
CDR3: CASSYLGANVLTF

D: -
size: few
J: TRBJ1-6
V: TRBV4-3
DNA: TGCGCCAGCAGCCAAGATCGGATGTGGAATTCACCCCTCCACTTT
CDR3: CASSQDRMWNSPLHF

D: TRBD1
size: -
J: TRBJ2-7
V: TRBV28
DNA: TGTGCCAGCAGTTTAGTTAGGCAGGGCAGGGGGCTCGAGCAGTACTTC
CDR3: CASSLVRQGRGLEQYF

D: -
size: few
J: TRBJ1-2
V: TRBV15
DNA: TGTGCCACCAGCAGCGGCCCGGGACTACGAGGCTACACCTTC
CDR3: CATSSGPGLRGYTF

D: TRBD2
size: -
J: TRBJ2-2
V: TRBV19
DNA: TGTGCCAGTAGTAGCGCGGGGGGTGGGCTGTTTTTT
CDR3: CASSSAGGGLFF

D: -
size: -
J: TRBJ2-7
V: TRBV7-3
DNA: TGTGCCAGCAGCTTATCCTCAGACAGAGGCTACGAGCAGTACTTC
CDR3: CASSLSSDRGYEQYF

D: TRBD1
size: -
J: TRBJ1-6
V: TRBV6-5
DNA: TGTGCCAGCAGTTACTCACAGGGGACCAATTCACCCCTCCACTTT
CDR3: CASSYSQGTNSPLHF

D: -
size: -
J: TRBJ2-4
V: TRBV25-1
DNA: TGTGCCAGCAGTGAATCTGGAGCCAAAAACATTCAGTACTTC
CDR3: CASSESGAKNIQYF

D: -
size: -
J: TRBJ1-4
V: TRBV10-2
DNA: TGCGCCAGCAGACCCGGACGGAGTGCAACTAATGAAAAACTGTTTTTT
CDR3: CASRPGRSATNEKLFF

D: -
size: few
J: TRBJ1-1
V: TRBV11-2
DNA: TGTGCCAGCAGCCCCTCTGGGCTTAACACTGAAGCTTTCTTT
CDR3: CASSPSGLNTEAFF

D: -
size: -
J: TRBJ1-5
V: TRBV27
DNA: TGTGCCAGCAGTTCTCGCCCTGCCTCAGGGCAGCCCCAGCATTTT
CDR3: CASSSRPASGQPQHF

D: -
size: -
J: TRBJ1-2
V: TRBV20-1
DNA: TGCAGTGCTAGTAACAGCTATGGCTACACCTTC
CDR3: CSASNSYGYTF

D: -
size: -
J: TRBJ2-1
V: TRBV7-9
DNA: TGTGCCAGCAGCGTCGACCGACGGGCCGGTGGCGTATACAATGAGCAGTTCTTC
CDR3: CASSVDRRAGGVYNEQFF

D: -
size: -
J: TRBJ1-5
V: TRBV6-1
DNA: TGTGCCAGCAACACAGGGATGGGTTGGAATCAGCCCCAGCATTTT
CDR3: CASNTGMGWNQPQHF

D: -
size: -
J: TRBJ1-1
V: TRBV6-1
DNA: TGTGCCAGCAAAATGGCAGGGGTGAACACTGAAGCTTTCTTT
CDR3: CASKMAGVNTEAFF

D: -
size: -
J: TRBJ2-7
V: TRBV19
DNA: TGTGCCAGTAGCCTTCTCGTCGGGCCCCCCTACGAGCAGTACTTC
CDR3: CASSLLVGPPYEQYF

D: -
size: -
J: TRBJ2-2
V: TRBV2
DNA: TGTGCCAGCAGTGATCAGGGGAGGCACACCGGGGAGCTGTTTTTT
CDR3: CASSDQGRHTGELFF

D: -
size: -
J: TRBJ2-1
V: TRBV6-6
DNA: TGTGCCAGCAGTTACACGACGGCGGACAATGAGCAGTTCTTC
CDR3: CASSYTTADNEQFF

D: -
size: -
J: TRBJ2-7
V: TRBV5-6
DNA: TGTGCCAGCAGCTTTTCCGACAACTACGAGCAGTACTTC
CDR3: CASSFSDNYEQYF

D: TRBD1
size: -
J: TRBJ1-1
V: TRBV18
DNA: TGTGCCAGCTACCGGGAGGACAGGGGGGCTTTCTTT
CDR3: CASYREDRGAFF

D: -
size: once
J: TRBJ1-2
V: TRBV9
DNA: TGTGCCAGCAGCGTAGGGAGGGATGGCTACACCTTC
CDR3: CASSVGRDGYTF

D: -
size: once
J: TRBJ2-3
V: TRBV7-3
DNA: TGTGCCAGCAGCTTAACGGGCCCAACAGATACGCAGTATTTT
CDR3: CASSLTGPTDTQYF

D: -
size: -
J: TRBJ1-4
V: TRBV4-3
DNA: TGCGCCAGCAGCCAAGTCGAAGGGGATAATGAAAAACTGTTTTTT
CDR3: CASSQVEGDNEKLFF